One and the same sample provided the 30 T cell receptor beta chains below, sequenced in a study of cytomegalovirus exposure and HLA in healthy donors (dated by TCRdb to 2017 to 2019). Library preparation employed the immunoSEQ multiplex PCR assay. For the multiplex PCR, a mixture combining 60 forward primers for TCR Vbeta segments and 13 reverse primers for TCR Jbeta segments was used. This immuneACCESS table, as held by TCRdb, lists in-frame sequences with V and J called but not all clones. Of the missing ones, under half trace to an unresolved V gene in checked studies; the others have no known cause. Here the sample has about 210,000 clones; about 88% occur a single time. The ten largest clones capture around 0.3% of the sample. Sequencing was done on a sample of PBMCs. The receptors here all came from a woman younger than 45 in good health and CMV-seronegative.

The chain has TRBV28 and TRBJ1-3; TRBD1 might be the D (6 bases). The CDR3 loop spans 14 amino acids. V shed 5 bases and J shed 1 base, with 9 bases lying between them. The germline V gene encodes CDR1 MDHEN and CDR2 SYDVKM. CDR3 residues: CASSRTGSGNTIYF. Here the CDR3 DNA reads TGTGCCAGCAGTCGCACAGGGTCTGGAAACACCATATATTTT.

This clone was observed a single time. This sequence joins TRBV5-1 and TRBJ2-5; 10 nucleotides align to TRBD2. The germline V gene encodes CDR1 SGHRS and CDR2 YFSETQ. The CDR3 has 16 residues. The ends lost 3 bases at V and 2 bases at J; junction bases unmatched: 7. DNA for the CDR3: TGCGCCAGCAGCTCGGGAGTACTAGCGGGGCAAGAGACCCAGTACTTC. Encoded protein: CASSSGVLAGQETQYF.

The chain employs TRBV5-8 and TRBJ1-3, with D possibly matching TRBD1 (5 bases). V was clipped by 1 base and J by 4 bases, with 15 bases between them. Germline V gives CDR1 SGHTS, CDR2 YDEGEE. The length of the CDR3 is 16 residues. The chain's CDR3 is CASSLLREHRGNTIYF. CDR3 DNA sequence: TGTGCCAGCAGCTTGCTCAGGGAACATCGGGGAAACACCATATATTTT.

V and J are TRBV7-6 and TRBJ2-7; weak D call: TRBD1 (6 bases). The V and J ends lost 6 bases and 3 bases respectively, with 15 bases between them. The CDR3 is made up of 14 amino acids. Looked up from germline, CDR1 is SGHVS and CDR2 is FNYEAQ. CDR3 DNA sequence: TGTGCCAGCAGTCCAGGGACAATCATCTACGAGCAGTACTTC. This encodes CASSPGTIIYEQYF. Full variable domain (remainder filled in from reference TRBV7-6 and TRBJ2-7): GAGVSQSPRYKVTKRGQDVALRCDPISGHVSLYWYRQALGQGPEFLTYFNYEAQQDKSGLPNDRFSAERPEGSISTLTIQRTEQRDSAMYRCASSPGTIIYEQYFGPGTRLTVT.

The V call is TRBV28, the J call TRBJ1-1; possibly TRBD1 for D (5 bases). V shed 6 bases and J shed 3 bases, with 14 bases lying between them. The germline gives CDR1 MDHEN, CDR2 SYDVKM. This CDR3 comprises 14 residues. The CDR3 here is CASRVGAGHTEAFF. CDR3 DNA sequence: TGTGCCAGCAGGGTAGGGGCAGGGCACACTGAAGCTTTCTTT.

The CDR3 sequence: CASQGDGYGYTF. The CDR3 DNA reads TGTGCCAGCCAGGGGGACGGCTATGGCTACACCTTC. V is TRBV14 and J is TRBJ1-2; 7 nucleotides match TRBD1. The germline V gene encodes CDR1 SGHDN and CDR2 FVKESK. With 8 bases clipped from V and 4 bases from J, the junction kept 4 bases outside the gene matches. The CDR3 is made up of 12 amino acids. The whole variable domain, remainder taken from reference TRBV14 and TRBJ1-2, is EAGVTQFPSHSVIEKGQTVTLRCDPISGHDNLYWYRRVMGKEIKFLLHFVKESKQDESGMPNNRFLAERTGGTYSTLKVQPAELEDSGVYFCASQGDGYGYTFGSGTRLTVV.

The chain has TRBV7-6 and TRBJ2-5; no clear D gene. The CDR3 sequence is 14 residues long. Germline V lookup: CDR1 SGHVS, CDR2 FNYEAQ. V lost 5 bases, J lost 0 bases, and 10 bases lay in between. CDR3 in DNA: TGTGCCAGCAGCCCGAGGCCAGACCAAGAGACCCAGTACTTC. Its protein product is CASSPRPDQETQYF.

The chain couples TRBV7-9 to TRBJ1-1, with D unclear. V shed 3 bases and J shed 2 bases, with 7 bases lying between them. The CDR3 spans 13 residues. Germline-derived CDR1 and CDR2 are SEHNR and FQNEAQ (reference sequence). Here the CDR3 reads CASSLRENTEAFF. CDR3 coding DNA: TGTGCCAGCAGCTTGAGGGAAAACACTGAAGCTTTCTTT.

V usage is TRBV5-1 and J usage is TRBJ2-5, with 10 bases that match TRBD2. Germline assignment: CDR1 SGHRS and CDR2 YFSETQ. The CDR3 extends over 17 amino acids. The ends lost 4 bases at V and 5 bases at J; junction bases unmatched: 14. CDR3 sequence (DNA): TGCGCCAGCAGCCTTGGGGCTAGCGGGAGAGGATGGGAGACCCAGTACTTC. Its translation: CASSLGASGRGWETQYF.

The chain links TRBV14 to TRBJ2-1; 11 nucleotides match TRBD2. Germline CDR1 is SGHDN and CDR2 is FVKESK. The CDR3 contains 18 residues. The junction had 8 bases not matched to a gene; V was cut back by 4 bases and J by 0 bases. The CDR3, as DNA: TGTGCCAGCAGCCCAGGGGGACTAGCGGTATTCTCCTACAATGAGCAGTTCTTC. Residues: CASSPGGLAVFSYNEQFF.

The rearrangement joins TRBV7-8 to TRBJ1-2; D gene unclear. The CDR3 covers 16 residues. V lost 5 bases to trimming and J lost 8 bases, with 24 bases between them. Germline V lookup: CDR1 SGHVS, CDR2 FQNEAQ. The CDR3 here is CASSPTRGPLRRGYTF. The CDR3, as DNA: TGTGCCAGCAGCCCGACGAGAGGGCCTCTCCGACGCGGCTACACCTTC.

V and J are TRBV29-1 and TRBJ2-1; 8 nucleotides line up with TRBD1. V lost 7 bases, J lost 9 bases, and 8 bases stayed unmatched. Germline CDR1 reads SQVTM; CDR2 reads ANQGSEA. The CDR3 is 12 amino acids. CDR3 amino acids: CSASRGLGEQFF. The CDR3 DNA reads TGCAGCGCCTCCAGGGGGCTAGGTGAGCAGTTCTTC.

The genes are TRBV9 and TRBJ1-2, with no clear D. Germline assignment: CDR1 SGDLS and CDR2 YYNGEE. The germline V and J ends were trimmed by 3 bases and 2 bases, with 11 bases remaining between them. The CDR3 loop spans 14 amino acids. This CDR3 is CASSASTGNYGYTF. CDR3 DNA: TGTGCCAGCAGCGCGTCGACCGGGAACTATGGCTACACCTTC.

The rearrangement uses TRBV4-2 and TRBJ2-2; maybe TRBD1 (6 bases). Trimming took 4 bases from V and 2 from J, leaving 17 bases between them. Germline V gives CDR1 LGHNA, CDR2 YNFKEQ. The CDR3 is 17 amino acids. The chain's CDR3 is CASSRLETGDNTGELFF. CDR3 DNA: TGTGCCAGCAGCCGGCTTGAGACAGGAGATAACACCGGGGAGCTGTTTTTT.

The chain joins TRBV5-1 to TRBJ2-5; D perhaps matches TRBD2 (7 bases). The CDR3 is 15 residues long. Trimming left V 4 bases short and J 1 base short, with 14 bases between. CDR1 is SGHRS and CDR2 is YFSETQ in the germline V gene. The CDR3, as DNA: TGCGCCAGCAGCCCCCAGGGAGGGGGCCAAGAGACCCAGTACTTC. Protein product: CASSPQGGGQETQYF.

In nucleotides, the CDR3 is TGTGCCAGCAGTTTCTCTCCCGTGTCCTACAATGAGCAGTTCTTC. Protein product: CASSFSPVSYNEQFF. This chain uses TRBV27 with TRBJ2-1, with D uncertain. From germline, CDR1 is MNHEY and CDR2 SMNVEV (reference sequence). V lost 3 bases to trimming and J lost 1 base, with 10 bases between them. The CDR3 runs to 15 residues.

V usage is TRBV7-3 and J usage is TRBJ2-3; TRBD1 agrees at 9 bases. This CDR3 has 15 residues. Per germline, CDR1 SGHTA and CDR2 FQGTGA. J lost 4 bases, V lost 1 base, and 3 bases had no gene match. The CDR3 is CASSLNRGLADTQYF. CDR3 coding DNA: TGTGCCAGCAGCTTAAACAGGGGGCTTGCAGATACGCAGTATTTT.

The chain employs TRBV27 and TRBJ1-3; no firm D call. The CDR3 has 14 amino acids. Germline CDR1 and CDR2: MNHEY and SMNVEV (reference sequence). Trimming shortened V by 5 bases and J by 0 bases, and 8 bases separated the two germline ends. CDR3: CASSRHLSGNTIYF. The DNA of the CDR3 is TGTGCCAGCAGTCGACACCTCTCTGGAAACACCATATATTTT.

In DNA form, the CDR3 reads TGTGCCAGCAGCCCCCGGACTAGCGGGAGAGGCACAGATACGCAGTATTTT. This encodes CASSPRTSGRGTDTQYF. The rearrangement uses TRBV11-2 and TRBJ2-3, with 13 bases fitting TRBD2. This CDR3 region has 17 residues. The V segment lost 5 bases and the J segment 1 base; nucleotides outside the gene matches: 6. The germline CDR1 and CDR2 sequences are SGHAT and FQNNGV.

V and J are TRBV2 and TRBJ2-7, with a weak D call TRBD2 (7 bases). Germline V lookup: CDR1 SNHLY, CDR2 FYNNEI. Trimming took 4 bases from V and 5 from J, leaving 9 bases between them. The CDR3 sequence is 12 residues long. The CDR3: CASSAGGNEQYF. As DNA, the CDR3 is TGTGCCAGCAGTGCGGGGGGCAACGAGCAGTACTTC.

The chain recombines TRBV19 with TRBJ1-5; 8 nucleotides align to TRBD1. This CDR3 contains 14 residues. Trimming took 3 bases from V and 8 from J; bases not matched to a gene: 6. CDR1 is LNHDA, CDR2 SQIVND, per germline (reference sequence). CDR3 nucleotide sequence: TGTGCCAGTAGTATTCAGACAGGGGCTAAGCCCCAGCATTTT. Translation gives CASSIQTGAKPQHF.

The rearrangement uses TRBV27 and TRBJ2-6; 9 bases are a match to TRBD1. The CDR3 has 16 amino acids. V was pared by 8 bases and J by 2 bases, with 7 bases of the junction left unmatched. Germline V CDR1 and CDR2: MNHEY, SMNVEV (reference sequence). Here the CDR3 DNA reads TGTGCCAGCCGTACACAGGGGGCCGCTGGGGCCAACGTCCTGACTTTC. Translating it yields CASRTQGAAGANVLTF.

The V and J genes are TRBV11-2 and TRBJ2-7, with D uncertain. From germline, CDR1 is SGHAT and CDR2 FQNNGV. The V end was cut by 1 base, the J end by 2 bases, with 12 bases between. This CDR3 comprises 15 residues. As DNA, the CDR3 is TGTGCCAGCAGCTTAGGGCGACTGGTAACCTACGAGCAGTACTTC. This codes for CASSLGRLVTYEQYF.

Written as DNA, the CDR3 is TGCGCCAGCAGCTTGGGGGGTAGCGGGAGACAAGAGACCCAGTACTTC. This translates into CASSLGGSGRQETQYF. The J gene is TRBJ2-5, the V gene TRBV5-1; TRBD2 matches 9 bases. The CDR3 extends over 16 amino acids. In germline, CDR1 is SGHRS, CDR2 YFSETQ. The V gene end was trimmed by 0 bases and the J gene end by 2 bases; junction bases not matched to a gene: 5.

This chain connects TRBV6-1 to TRBJ2-7; 7 nucleotides agree with TRBD1. Losses at the gene ends were 1 base for V and 3 bases for J; bases not matched to a gene: 6. CDR1 MNHNS and CDR2 SASEGT come from the germline V gene. This CDR3 comprises 15 residues. The CDR3 region has the DNA TGTGCCAGCAGTGAAGGATCGGGACAGCTCTACGAGCAGTACTTC. Translation: CASSEGSGQLYEQYF.

The chain employs TRBV2 and TRBJ1-1; D is unresolved. The ends were cut back, 6 bases at V and 4 bases at J, with 18 bases in the middle. The CDR3 extends over 15 amino acids. Germline-derived CDR1 and CDR2 are SNHLY and FYNNEI. CDR3 sequence reads: CASRPTTSRGTEAFF. In DNA, the CDR3 is TGTGCCAGCAGACCTACGACCTCACGCGGCACTGAAGCTTTCTTT.

The V and J genes are TRBV19 and TRBJ1-1; the D gene is possibly TRBD1 (6 bases). Trimming took 3 bases from V and 10 from J, leaving 9 bases between them. CDR3 size: 11 residues. The V gene's germline CDR1 is LNHDA and CDR2 SQIVND (reference sequence). Here the CDR3 DNA reads TGTGCCAGTAGTATGGGGGCGCGAGCTTTCTTT. This codes for CASSMGARAFF.

With respect to this clone: At one end, the junction sequence differs from germline, possibly due to a read error. The chain is built from TRBV5-4 and TRBJ2-1; D unclear. The V gene's germline CDR1 is SGHNT and CDR2 YYREEE (reference sequence). This CDR3 has 13 amino acids. The CDR3 loop reads CASSLAPYDEQFF. The CDR3 DNA follows: TGTGCCAGCAGCTTGGCCCCCTACGATGAGCAGTTCTTC.

The V gene is TRBV19, the J gene TRBJ2-2; TRBD2 matches at 14 bases. Trimming removed 4 bases from V and 4 bases from J; junction bases left unmatched: 5. Germline V gene data show CDR1 as LNHDA and CDR2 as SQIVND (reference sequence). The CDR3 length is 17 residues. For the CDR3, the DNA is TGTGCCAGTAGTAGACTAGCGGGGGGGCTAGTCACCGGGGAGCTGTTTTTT. This encodes CASSRLAGGLVTGELFF.

CDR3 coding DNA: TGTGCCAGCGGCGGGGGTAACTACGAGCAGTACTTC. Its translation: CASGGGNYEQYF. The V gene is TRBV2, the J gene TRBJ2-5; 7 nucleotides align to TRBD2. The J call is uncertain, as TRBJ2-7 better fits the DNA end. The CDR3 length is 12 residues. The germline gives CDR1 SNHLY, CDR2 FYNNEI.